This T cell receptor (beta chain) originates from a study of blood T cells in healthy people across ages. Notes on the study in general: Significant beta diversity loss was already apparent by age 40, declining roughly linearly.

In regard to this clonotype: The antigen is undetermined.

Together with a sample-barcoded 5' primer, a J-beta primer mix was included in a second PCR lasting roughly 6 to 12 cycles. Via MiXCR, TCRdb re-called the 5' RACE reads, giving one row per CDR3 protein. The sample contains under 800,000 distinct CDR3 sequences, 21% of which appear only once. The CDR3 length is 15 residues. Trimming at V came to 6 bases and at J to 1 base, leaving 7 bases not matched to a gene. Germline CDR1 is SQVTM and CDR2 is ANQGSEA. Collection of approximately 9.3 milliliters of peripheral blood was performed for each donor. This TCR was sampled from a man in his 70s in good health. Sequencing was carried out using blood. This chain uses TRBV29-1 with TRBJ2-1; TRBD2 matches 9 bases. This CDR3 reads CSVAGLAPSYNEQFF. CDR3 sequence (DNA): TGCAGCGTGGCAGGACTAGCGCCGTCCTACAATGAGCAGTTCTTC.